This TCR beta chain was profiled in a study of blood T cell repertoires in COVID-19. Whole-study context: From the United States, Italy and Spain came samples of acute and convalescent COVID-19.

Seattle patient enrollment occurred during active infection, with longitudinal follow-up thereafter. Assay: immunoSEQ multiplex PCR; the TCRdb copy retains only in-frame clones and omits some. This sample has about 52,000 clones; 82% occur once, and the top ten carry roughly 11%. The CDR3 extends over 15 amino acids. After removal of 4 bases from V and 3 bases from J, the junction contained 4 bases not matched to a gene. The V gene's germline CDR1 is SGHNT and CDR2 YENEEA. This chain joins TRBV11-3 and TRBJ2-3, with 10 bases that match TRBD1. This clonotype was sampled from an elderly man with COVID-19, enrolled during active disease. Sequencing input: peripheral blood. The CDR3 sequence is CASSSGTGVTDTQYF. For the CDR3, the DNA is TGTGCCAGCAGCTCAGGGACAGGGGTAACAGATACGCAGTATTTT. Filled out from reference TRBV11-3 and TRBJ2-3, the complete variable domain reads EAGVVQSPRYKIIEKKQPVAFWCNPISGHNTLYWYLQNLGQGPELLIRYENEEAVDDSQLPKDRFSAERLKGVDSTLKIQPAELGDSAVYLCASSSGTGVTDTQYFGPGTRLTVL.